This T cell receptor beta chain emerged from a study of cytomegalovirus exposure and HLA in healthy donors. About the research overall: When about 400 donors were genotyped, 81% of them were found to fall in the Caucasian-associated ancestry cluster.

General observations from the study: Later analysis suggested most CMV-associated TCR beta chains were HLA-restricted. Based on reports, TCR beta sequences accurately predicted HLA-A and HLA-B alleles for most subjects. Altogether, about 160 TCR beta chains were recorded as cytomegalovirus-associated.

PCR amplification relied on 60 Vbeta primers (plus 13 Jbeta primers). Sequencing used immunoSEQ multiplex PCR; TCRdb keeps in-frame clones, though not all of them. The sample holds 85,000 to 100,000 clones; roughly three quarters are singletons and the top ten take roughly 3.5%. The table lists this clone with a count of one. The antigen is undetermined. CDR1 KGHSH and CDR2 LQKENI come from the germline V gene. The CDR3 runs 14 residues. V was clipped by 2 bases and J by 5 bases; unmatched bases: 4. The chain carries TRBV18 and TRBJ2-5; 8 bases are shared with TRBD2. Sequencing used PBMCs. The sequence was obtained from a male donor in good health and CMV-seropositive. CDR3 residues: CASSPRLAQETQYF. The CDR3 bases are TGTGCCAGCTCACCAAGACTAGCGCAGGAGACCCAGTACTTC. Full variable domain (remainder filled in from reference TRBV18 and TRBJ2-5): NAGVMQNPRHLVRRRGQEARLRCSPMKGHSHVYWYRQLPEEGLKFMVYLQKENIIDESGMPKERFSAEFPKEGPSILRIQQVVRGDSAAYFCASSPRLAQETQYFGPGTRLLVL.